One and the same sample provided the 26 T cell receptor beta chains below, sequenced in a study of T cell repertoires in cytomegalovirus infection. Which antigens these TCRs recognize remains unknown. TCRdb reprocessed the reads via MiXCR and lists one record per CDR3 protein. This table has some 120,000 distinct CDR3 sequences, 32% appearing once. Here the sequenced sample was CD8+ T cells from cultured PBMCs, taken from culture after CMV antigen stimulation. The receptors stem from a human donor in good health (CMV status not recorded). Some clones in this sample may be carry-over from other donors' samples.

This clonotype was detected only once. This chain connects TRBV20-1 to TRBJ1-6; 8 nucleotides align to TRBD1. The CDR3 length is 16 residues. Germline V gene data show CDR1 as DFQATT and CDR2 as SNEGSKA (reference sequence). The J segment lost 6 bases and the V segment lost 5 bases, leaving 12 bases of the junction unmatched. The CDR3 DNA is TGCAGTGCTTTGGACAGGGCAGTAATGAGTAATTCACCCCTCCACTTT. Translation gives CSALDRAVMSNSPLHF.

This rearrangement joins TRBV11-3 to TRBJ2-6; D not certain. The CDR3 length is 15 residues. V was clipped by 3 bases and J by 2 bases, with 8 bases between them. CDR1 is SGHNT and CDR2 is YENEEA in the germline V gene. CDR3 in DNA: TGTGCCAGCAGCTTTGAAGGCCCTGGGGCCAACGTCCTGACTTTC. It specifies CASSFEGPGANVLTF.

The chain is built from TRBV2 and TRBJ2-2; 12 positions match TRBD1. Germline CDR1 and CDR2: SNHLY and FYNNEI. This CDR3 spans 17 amino acids. Losses at the gene ends were 5 bases for V and 6 bases for J; bases not matched to a gene: 10. The CDR3 DNA reads TGTGCCAGCAGTTGGGACAGGGGGCGGAGTTGGTCCGGGGAGCTGTTTTTT. Translating gives CASSWDRGRSWSGELFF.

This clonotype was observed a single time. A much larger clonotype is one base distant, so this may be a read error. CDR3 region: CASSMTGSTEAFF. The CDR3 DNA reads TGTGCCAGCAGCATGACAGGGAGCACTGAAGCTTTCTTT. The chain is built from TRBV9 and TRBJ1-1, with 7 bases fitting TRBD1. Germline CDR1 is SGDLS and CDR2 is YYNGEE. The CDR3 is made up of 13 amino acids. With V trimmed by 4 bases and J by 4 bases, 4 bases remained unmatched.

The rearrangement uses TRBV12-5 and TRBJ1-2, with unresolved D. Trimming took off 0 bases at V and 3 bases at J, with 14 bases between the two ends. Per germline, CDR1 LGHNT and CDR2 FRNRAP. The CDR3 is 16 residues long. This chain's CDR3 is CASGLVPYRVDYGYTF. The CDR3 DNA reads as TGTGCTAGTGGTTTGGTCCCCTATCGGGTGGACTATGGCTACACCTTC.

This clonotype occurred a few times. The J gene is TRBJ1-4, the V gene TRBV27; possibly TRBD1 for D (6 bases). The CDR3 extends over 14 amino acids. V was pared by 4 bases and J by 2 bases, with 8 bases between. Germline assignment: CDR1 MNHEY and CDR2 SMNVEV (reference sequence). The CDR3 nucleotides are TGTGCCAGCAGTTGGGACATTACTAATGAAAAACTGTTTTTT. It encodes CASSWDITNEKLFF.

This clonotype came up many times. This chain links TRBV20-1 with TRBJ2-3; D gene unclear. The V gene's germline CDR1 is DFQATT and CDR2 SNEGSKA (reference sequence). V lost 0 bases and J 0 bases, leaving 7 bases between the germline ends. The CDR3 extends over 14 amino acids. This CDR3 is CSARDMVSTDTQYF. CDR3 bases: TGCAGTGCTAGAGATATGGTCAGCACAGATACGCAGTATTTT.

The V call is TRBV7-9, the J call TRBJ2-5, with 12 bases identical to TRBD2. The CDR3 length is 16 residues. With V trimmed by 5 bases and J by 2 bases, 6 bases remained unmatched. Germline V CDR1 and CDR2: SEHNR, FQNEAQ (reference sequence). CDR3 sequence: CASSPWTSGEQETQYF. CDR3 bases: TGTGCCAGCAGCCCTTGGACTAGCGGGGAACAAGAGACCCAGTACTTC. Based on the CDR3 plus reference TRBV7-9 and TRBJ2-5, the full variable domain is DTGVSQNPRHKITKRGQNVTFRCDPISEHNRLYWYRQTLGQGPEFLTYFQNEAQLEKSRLLSDRFSAERPKGSFSTLEIQRTEQGDSAMYLCASSPWTSGEQETQYFGPGTRLLVL.

This clonotype showed up just a few times. The chain uses TRBV7-6 and TRBJ2-7, with D maybe TRBD1 (6 bases). CDR1 SGHVS and CDR2 FNYEAQ come from the germline V gene. CDR3 length: 13 residues. V was cut by 5 bases and J by 3 bases, with 11 bases left in between. CDR3 region: CASSHEQGYEQYF. CDR3 nucleotides: TGTGCCAGCAGCCATGAACAGGGCTACGAGCAGTACTTC.

The rearrangement joins TRBV20-1 to TRBJ1-3; TRBD1 agrees at 8 bases. The CDR3 runs to 17 residues. Germline CDR1 DFQATT, CDR2 SNEGSKA (reference sequence). With V trimmed by 5 bases and J by 0 bases, 12 bases remained unmatched. CDR3 sequence (DNA): TGCAGTGCTTCAAATAACAGGGGGTTAAGCTCTGGAAACACCATATATTTT. This gives the protein CSASNNRGLSSGNTIYF.

This rearrangement joins TRBV7-6 to TRBJ1-6; TRBD1 matches at 7 bases. This CDR3 has 15 residues. Germline values: CDR1 SGHVS, CDR2 FNYEAQ. V lost 6 bases, J lost 7 bases, and 9 bases stayed unmatched. The CDR3 region is CASRPRQGPNSPLHF. The DNA of the CDR3 is TGTGCCAGCAGACCTAGACAGGGACCGAATTCACCCCTCCACTTT. Based on the CDR3 plus reference TRBV7-6 and TRBJ1-6, the full variable domain is GAGVSQSPRYKVTKRGQDVALRCDPISGHVSLYWYRQALGQGPEFLTYFNYEAQQDKSGLPNDRFSAERPEGSISTLTIQRTEQRDSAMYRCASRPRQGPNSPLHFGNGTRLTVT.

The chain combines TRBV4-1 with TRBJ1-1; D gene unclear. Trimming stripped 0 bases from V and 4 bases from J, with 9 bases between. Germline CDR1 MGHRA, CDR2 YSYEKL. The CDR3 runs to 14 residues. In DNA, the CDR3 is TGCGCCAGCAGCCAAGATTGGGAGGGCACTGAAGCTTTCTTT. This codes for CASSQDWEGTEAFF.

The chain has TRBV18 and TRBJ1-1; D is possibly TRBD1 (5 bases). Germline V gene sequence: CDR1 KGHSH, CDR2 LQKENI. Trimming cost V 6 bases and J 1 base, with 9 bases left between them. The CDR3 contains 13 residues. The CDR3: CASSRGWNTEAFF. In nucleotides, the CDR3 is TGTGCCAGCTCTCGGGGCTGGAACACTGAAGCTTTCTTT.

This clonotype was observed a few times. The chain is built from TRBV2 and TRBJ1-1; D gene ambiguous. Looked up from germline, CDR1 is SNHLY and CDR2 is FYNNEI. V dropped 7 bases and J dropped 0 bases, with 12 bases sitting between them. This CDR3 spans 14 amino acids. The CDR3 sequence: CASIPTELNTEAFF. The CDR3 DNA reads as TGTGCCAGCATACCGACCGAACTGAACACTGAAGCTTTCTTT.

The chain's CDR3 is CSVSLNTEAFF. CDR3 in DNA: TGCAGCGTTTCGTTGAACACTGAAGCTTTCTTT. V usage is TRBV29-1 and J usage is TRBJ1-1; D is undetermined. V shed 5 bases and J shed 0 bases, with 4 bases lying between them. This CDR3 region has 11 residues. Germline CDR1 reads SQVTM; CDR2 reads ANQGSEA.

This clonotype is a singleton in its sample. The chain has TRBV20-1 and TRBJ2-5; 8 nucleotides agree with TRBD2. From germline, CDR1 is DFQATT and CDR2 SNEGSKA (reference sequence). V shed 3 bases and J 5 bases; nucleotides not matched to a gene: 5. The CDR3 has 13 amino acids. The CDR3: CSASRGGVETQYF. CDR3 DNA sequence: TGCAGTGCTAGTCGGGGGGGCGTGGAGACCCAGTACTTC.

This clonotype came up a few times. This chain connects TRBV4-1 to TRBJ1-5; no definite D call. Trimming removed 2 bases at V and 7 bases at J, with 6 bases between. From germline, CDR1 is MGHRA and CDR2 YSYEKL. There are 12 residues in the CDR3. CDR3 sequence reads: CASSQIGQPQHF. The CDR3 nucleotides are TGCGCCAGCAGCCAAATCGGGCAGCCCCAGCATTTT.

This clonotype was picked up a small number of times. J is TRBJ2-7 and V is TRBV28, with 8 bases fitting TRBD2. CDR3 length: 15 amino acids. The V gene end was trimmed by 4 bases and the J gene end by 7 bases; junction bases not matched to a gene: 12. From germline, CDR1 is MDHEN and CDR2 SYDVKM. The CDR3 loop is CASSSPGRVLDEQYF. Written as DNA, the CDR3 is TGTGCCAGCAGTTCGCCCGGGAGGGTCCTTGATGAGCAGTACTTC.

V usage is TRBV9 and J usage is TRBJ1-6; no definite D call. Germline CDR1 and CDR2: SGDLS and YYNGEE. The CDR3 loop spans 10 amino acids. V was clipped by 3 bases and J by 16 bases, with 8 bases between them. The CDR3 nucleotides are TGTGCCAGCAGCGGGCCAAGGCTCCACTTT. Translated: CASSGPRLHF.

This clonotype was counted a few times. The chain uses TRBV7-2 and TRBJ2-7; D gene uncertain. V was shortened by 3 bases and J by 6 bases, with 9 bases between the two germline ends. The CDR3 runs 12 residues. Germline lookup yields CDR1 SGHTA and CDR2 FQGNSA. Here the CDR3 reads CASSFEYGEQYF. DNA of the CDR3: TGTGCCAGCAGCTTTGAATATGGCGAGCAGTACTTC. The full variable domain, with the rest looked up from reference TRBV7-2 and TRBJ2-7, is GAGVSQSPSNKVTEKGKDVELRCDPISGHTALYWYRQSLGQGLEFLIYFQGNSAPDKSGLPSDRFSAERTGGSVSTLTIQRTQQEDSAVYLCASSFEYGEQYFGPGTRLTVT.

The chain recombines TRBV7-9 with TRBJ2-7; TRBD1 matches 11 bases. The CDR3 is 17 amino acids. Trimming at V came to 2 bases and at J to 6 bases, leaving 12 bases not matched to a gene. Germline V gives CDR1 SEHNR, CDR2 FQNEAQ (reference sequence). CDR3 loop: CASSLFTGQGAHGEQYF. In DNA form, the CDR3 reads TGTGCCAGCAGCTTATTTACTGGACAGGGGGCTCATGGCGAGCAGTACTTC.

As for this clonotype: The germline gene is not matched at one end of the junction; a read error may be the cause. V is TRBV2 and J is TRBJ2-7; 10 nucleotides match TRBD2. The CDR3 spans 14 residues. Germline V lookup: CDR1 SNHLY, CDR2 FYNNEI. In nucleotides, the CDR3 is TGTGCCAGCAGTAAAGCGGGGGGGCCGTACGAGCAGTACTTC. It is translated as CASSKAGGPYEQYF.

Ten or more counts support this clonotype. The rearrangement uses TRBV7-8 and TRBJ1-4; D gene uncertain. The CDR3 has 15 amino acids. The V end was cut by 5 bases, the J end by 6 bases, with 16 bases between. The germline CDR1 and CDR2 sequences are SGHVS and FQNEAQ. The CDR3 here is CASSRSGRDDEKLFF. The DNA of the CDR3 is TGTGCCAGCAGCCGGTCGGGAAGAGACGATGAAAAACTGTTTTTT.

J is TRBJ2-7 and V is TRBV14; either TRBD1 or TRBD2 may supply D (5 bases each). This CDR3 is 15 amino acids long. V shed 1 base and J shed 2 bases, with 12 bases lying between them. Germline V CDR1 and CDR2: SGHDN, FVKESK. The chain's CDR3 is CASSQVGRLTYEQYF. The CDR3 region has the DNA TGTGCCAGCAGCCAAGTGGGACGTCTAACCTACGAGCAGTACTTC.

The table lists this clonotype with a few counts. V is TRBV7-6 and J is TRBJ2-5; TRBD1 might be the D (6 bases). The germline V gene has CDR1 SGHVS and CDR2 FNYEAQ. The length of the CDR3 is 17 residues. V was shortened by 1 base and J by 5 bases, with 20 bases between the two germline ends. The CDR3 nucleotides read TGTGCCAGCAGCTTAGGGCTCGCGCAGGGGAAAGGGGAGACCCAGTACTTC. Translating gives CASSLGLAQGKGETQYF. The full variable domain, in which reference TRBV7-6 and TRBJ2-5 provide the parts outside the CDR3, is GAGVSQSPRYKVTKRGQDVALRCDPISGHVSLYWYRQALGQGPEFLTYFNYEAQQDKSGLPNDRFSAERPEGSISTLTIQRTEQRDSAMYRCASSLGLAQGKGETQYFGPGTRLLVL.

This clonotype is a singleton in its sample. The chain employs TRBV6-2 or TRBV6-3 and TRBJ2-7, with D perhaps being TRBD1 or TRBD2 (5 bases each). V lost 7 bases to trimming and J lost 1 base, with 17 bases between them. The V gene's germline CDR1 is MNHEY and CDR2 SVGEGT. The CDR3 runs to 15 residues. The CDR3 DNA sequence: TGTGCCAGCACCTCCCCGAGGGACGGTTCCTACGAGCAGTACTTC. Its protein product is CASTSPRDGSYEQYF.